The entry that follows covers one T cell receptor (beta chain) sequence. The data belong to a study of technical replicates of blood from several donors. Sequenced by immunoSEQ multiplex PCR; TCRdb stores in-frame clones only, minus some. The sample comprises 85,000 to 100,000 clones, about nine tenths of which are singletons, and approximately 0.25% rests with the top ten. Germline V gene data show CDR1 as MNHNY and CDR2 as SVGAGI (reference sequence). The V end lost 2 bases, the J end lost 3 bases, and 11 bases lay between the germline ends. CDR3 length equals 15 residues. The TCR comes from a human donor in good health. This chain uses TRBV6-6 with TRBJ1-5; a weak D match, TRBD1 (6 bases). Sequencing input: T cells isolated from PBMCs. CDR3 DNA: TGTGCCAGCAGTTACGCCTACAGGGACAATCAGCCCCAGCATTTT. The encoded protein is CASSYAYRDNQPQHF.